The rows below give T cell receptor beta chains drawn from one sample of a study of T cells after yellow fever vaccination. TCRdb re-called the 5' RACE reads with MiXCR, one entry per CDR3 protein. The table lists 300,000 to 400,000 distinct CDR3 sequences, about 12% of them singletons. The material was CD4+ T cells sorted from PBMCs, obtained 15 days after the yellow fever booster vaccination. These receptors were collected from a man aged 18 to 30 who received the YFV17D yellow fever vaccine. Each CDR3 is given with its conserved first and last residue. The D gene is left open where the match is weak. Only part of the rows carry a size: once, few, many, or a class if the clone is expanded.

j_call clone_size d_call v_call cdr3_nt cdr3_aa
TRBJ1-1 few TRBD1 TRBV19 TGTGCCAACCCCATGACAGGGGAGACTGAAGCTTTCTTT CANPMTGETEAFF
TRBJ1-5 few . TRBV7-2 TGTGCCAGCAGCTTAAGGCAGGGCATGGGACAGCCCCAGCATTTT CASSLRQGMGQPQHF
TRBJ2-7 . . TRBV20-1 TGCAGTGTTTCGGGGGTCGAGCAGTACTTC CSVSGVEQYF
TRBJ2-4 few . TRBV7-6 TGTGCCAGCAGCATGACAGGGTGGGGGGACATTCAGTACTTC CASSMTGWGDIQYF
TRBJ1-2 . TRBD1 TRBV20-1 TGCAGTGCTAGGGAAACCGGGACAGCTTATGGCTACACCTTC CSARETGTAYGYTF
TRBJ1-1 many . TRBV20-1 TGCAGTGCCCGGAGGTGGGACACTGAAGCTTTCTTT CSARRWDTEAFF
TRBJ1-4 few . TRBV5-5 TGTGCCAGCAGCTTGCGGGGGGGCCGCGAAAAACTGTTTTTT CASSLRGGREKLFF
TRBJ2-1 few . TRBV6-2/TRBV6-3 TGTGCCAGCAGTAACAGGGAAGACAATGAGCAGTTCTTC CASSNREDNEQFF
TRBJ2-7 few . TRBV7-2 TGTGCCAGCAGCGAGAGGAGCGGGCCCGAGCAGTACTTC CASSERSGPEQYF
TRBJ1-5 . . TRBV12-3/TRBV12-4 TGTGCCAGCAGTTCAATACAGGGAGATCAGCCCCAGCATTTT CASSSIQGDQPQHF
TRBJ2-3 . . TRBV7-6 TGTGCCAGCAGCTTGATTAGCGGCACAGATACGCAGTATTTT CASSLISGTDTQYF
TRBJ1-4 few . TRBV6-5 TGTGCCAGCAGTCAAATAACAATTGAAAAACTGTTTTTT CASSQITIEKLFF
TRBJ2-3 many . TRBV12-3/TRBV12-4 TGTGCCAGCAGTTTCCAGTCTACAGATACGCAGTATTTT CASSFQSTDTQYF
TRBJ2-1 . TRBD1 TRBV9 TGTGCCAGCAGCTCCGGGGGACAGGGGGCCTACAATGAGCAGTTCTTC CASSSGGQGAYNEQFF
TRBJ2-5 many . TRBV18 TGTGCCAGCTCACCACGGACCGCGAAGGAGACCCAGTACTTC CASSPRTAKETQYF
TRBJ1-4 few . TRBV10-3 TGTGCCATCAGTGAGATAGACAGACCTAATGAAAAACTGTTTTTT CAISEIDRPNEKLFF
TRBJ2-2 few TRBD1 TRBV2 TGTGCCAGCACTACCCACAGGGGGCCGGGGACCGGGGAGCTGTTTTTT CASTTHRGPGTGELFF
TRBJ2-2 . . TRBV5-6 TGTGCCAGCAGCTTGACTCGGGGGACGGCGAGGACCGGGGAGCTGTTTTTT CASSLTRGTARTGELFF
TRBJ1-2 . . TRBV29-1 TGCAGCGTTGAAGGGACAGACTATGGCTACACCTTC CSVEGTDYGYTF
TRBJ2-6 many TRBD2 TRBV12-3/TRBV12-4 TGTGCCAGCAGTTTGCGGGGGGGGTCGATCTCTGGGGCCAACGTCCTGACTTTC CASSLRGGSISGANVLTF
TRBJ2-7 few TRBD1 TRBV4-2 TGTGCCAGCAGCCAAGGGGACAGGGCGCCCTACGAGCAGTACTTC CASSQGDRAPYEQYF
TRBJ2-5 . . TRBV10-3 TGTGCCAGTGCTAGCAATTCGGCGACCCAGTACTTC CASASNSATQYF
TRBJ1-6 many . TRBV12-3/TRBV12-4 TGTGCCAGCAGAAGGGATGCGGGGTCCAATTCACCCCTCCACTTT CASRRDAGSNSPLHF
TRBJ2-6 . . TRBV20-1 TGCAGTGCCCCGCCTGGGGTCGGGGCCAACGTCCTGACTTTC CSAPPGVGANVLTF
TRBJ2-2 many TRBD2 TRBV12-3/TRBV12-4 TGTGCCAGCGGCTGGGCTAGCGGGGGATTCGGGGAGCTGTTTTTT CASGWASGGFGELFF